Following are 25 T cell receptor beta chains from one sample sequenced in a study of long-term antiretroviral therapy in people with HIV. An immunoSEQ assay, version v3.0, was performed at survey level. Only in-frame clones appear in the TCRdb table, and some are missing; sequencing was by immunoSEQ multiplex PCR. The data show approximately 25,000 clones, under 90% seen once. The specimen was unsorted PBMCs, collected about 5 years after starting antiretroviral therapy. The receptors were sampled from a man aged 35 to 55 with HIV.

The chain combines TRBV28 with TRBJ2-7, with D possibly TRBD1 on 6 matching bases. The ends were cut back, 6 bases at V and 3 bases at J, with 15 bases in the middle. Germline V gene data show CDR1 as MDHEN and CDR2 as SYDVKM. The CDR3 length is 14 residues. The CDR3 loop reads CASSLPGVGYEQYF. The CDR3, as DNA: TGTGCCAGCAGCCTCCCAGGGGTGGGCTACGAGCAGTACTTC.

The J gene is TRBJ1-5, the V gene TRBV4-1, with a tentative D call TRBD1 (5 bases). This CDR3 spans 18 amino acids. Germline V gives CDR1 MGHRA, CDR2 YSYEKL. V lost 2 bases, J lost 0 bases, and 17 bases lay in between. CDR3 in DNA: TGCGCCAGCAGCCAAAGTGGGGCGCTTGGCTATAGCAATCAGCCCCAGCATTTT. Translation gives CASSQSGALGYSNQPQHF.

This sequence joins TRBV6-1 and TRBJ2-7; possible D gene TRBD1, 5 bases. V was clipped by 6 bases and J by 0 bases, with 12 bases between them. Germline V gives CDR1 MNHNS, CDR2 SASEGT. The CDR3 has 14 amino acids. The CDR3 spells CASRDRTNSYEQYF. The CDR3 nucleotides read TGTGCCAGCAGGGACCGGACAAACTCCTACGAGCAGTACTTC.

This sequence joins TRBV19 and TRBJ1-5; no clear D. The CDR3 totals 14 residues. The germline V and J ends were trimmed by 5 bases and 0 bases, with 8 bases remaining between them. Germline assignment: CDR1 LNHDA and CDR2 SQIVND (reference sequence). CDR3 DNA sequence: TGTGCCAGTAGTTTGTCCAGTAGCAATCAGCCCCAGCATTTT. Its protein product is CASSLSSSNQPQHF.

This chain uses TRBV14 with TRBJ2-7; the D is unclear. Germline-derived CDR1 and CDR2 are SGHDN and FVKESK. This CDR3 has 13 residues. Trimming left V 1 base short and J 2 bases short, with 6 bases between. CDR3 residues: CASSQGWPYEQYF. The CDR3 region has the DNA TGTGCCAGCAGCCAAGGTTGGCCCTACGAGCAGTACTTC.

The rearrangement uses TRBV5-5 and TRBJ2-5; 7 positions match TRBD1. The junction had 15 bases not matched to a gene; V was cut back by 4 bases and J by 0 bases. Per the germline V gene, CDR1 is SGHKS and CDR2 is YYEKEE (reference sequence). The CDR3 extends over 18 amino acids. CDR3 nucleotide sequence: TGTGCCAGCAGCCGACTGACAGGGACAGCCTATTACCAAGAGACCCAGTACTTC. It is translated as CASSRLTGTAYYQETQYF.

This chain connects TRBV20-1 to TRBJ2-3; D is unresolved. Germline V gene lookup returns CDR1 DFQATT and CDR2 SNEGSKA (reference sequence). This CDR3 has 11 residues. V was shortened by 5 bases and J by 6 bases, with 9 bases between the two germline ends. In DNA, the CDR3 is TGCAGTGCTGGCGGTGTGGATACGCAGTATTTT. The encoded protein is CSAGGVDTQYF.

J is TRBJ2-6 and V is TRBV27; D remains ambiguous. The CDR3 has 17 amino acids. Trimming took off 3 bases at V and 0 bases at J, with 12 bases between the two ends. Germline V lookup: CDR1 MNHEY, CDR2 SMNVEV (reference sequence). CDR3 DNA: TGTGCCAGCAGTTTGACACCAATCGACTCTGGGGCCAACGTCCTGACTTTC. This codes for CASSLTPIDSGANVLTF.

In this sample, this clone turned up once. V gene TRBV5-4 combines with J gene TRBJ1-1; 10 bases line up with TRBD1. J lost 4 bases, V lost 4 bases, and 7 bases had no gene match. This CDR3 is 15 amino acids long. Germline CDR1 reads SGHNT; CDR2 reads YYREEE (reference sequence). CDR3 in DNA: TGTGCCAGCAGCCCGACAGGGGGCGGCGGCACTGAAGCTTTCTTT. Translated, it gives CASSPTGGGGTEAFF. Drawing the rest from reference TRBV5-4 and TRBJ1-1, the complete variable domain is ETGVTQSPTHLIKTRGQQVTLRCSSQSGHNTVSWYQQALGQGPQFIFQYYREEENGRGNFPPRFSGLQFPNYSSELNVNALELDDSALYLCASSPTGGGGTEAFFGQGTRLTVV.

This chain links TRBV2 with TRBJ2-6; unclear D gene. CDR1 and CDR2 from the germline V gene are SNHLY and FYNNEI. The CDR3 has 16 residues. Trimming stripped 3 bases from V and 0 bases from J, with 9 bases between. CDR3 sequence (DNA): TGTGCCAGCAGTGAGTTGGTGAGCTCTGGGGCCAACGTCCTGACTTTC. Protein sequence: CASSELVSSGANVLTF.

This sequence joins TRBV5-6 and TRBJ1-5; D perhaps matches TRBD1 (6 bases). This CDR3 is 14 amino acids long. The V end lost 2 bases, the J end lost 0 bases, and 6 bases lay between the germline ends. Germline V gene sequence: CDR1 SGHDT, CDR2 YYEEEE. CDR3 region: CASSLGGSNQPQHF. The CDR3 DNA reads TGTGCCAGCAGCTTAGGGGGTAGCAATCAGCCCCAGCATTTT.

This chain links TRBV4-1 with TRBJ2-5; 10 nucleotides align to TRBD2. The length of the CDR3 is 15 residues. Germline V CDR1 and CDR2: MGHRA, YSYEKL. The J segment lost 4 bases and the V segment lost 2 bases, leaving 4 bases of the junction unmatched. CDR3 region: CASSQSLAGAETQYF. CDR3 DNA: TGCGCCAGCAGCCAAAGCCTAGCGGGAGCAGAGACCCAGTACTTC.

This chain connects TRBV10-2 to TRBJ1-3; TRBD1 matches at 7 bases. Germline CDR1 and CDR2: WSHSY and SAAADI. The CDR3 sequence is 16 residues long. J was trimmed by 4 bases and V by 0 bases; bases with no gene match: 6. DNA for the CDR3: TGCGCCAGCAGTGAGTCGGTGACAGGGTTGGGAAACACCATATATTTT. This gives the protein CASSESVTGLGNTIYF.

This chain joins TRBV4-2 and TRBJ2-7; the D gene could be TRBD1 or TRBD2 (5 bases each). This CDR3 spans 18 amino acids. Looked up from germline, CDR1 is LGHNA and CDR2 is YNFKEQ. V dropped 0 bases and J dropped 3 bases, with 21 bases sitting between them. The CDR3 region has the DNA TGTGCCAGCAGCCAAGATCTTGGTGAGGGACGGCTGAACTACGAGCAGTACTTC. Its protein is CASSQDLGEGRLNYEQYF.

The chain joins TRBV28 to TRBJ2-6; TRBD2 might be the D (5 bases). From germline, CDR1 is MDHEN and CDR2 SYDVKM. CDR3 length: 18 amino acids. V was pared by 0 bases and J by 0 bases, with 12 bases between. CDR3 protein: CASSLWDSASSGANVLTF. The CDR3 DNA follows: TGTGCCAGCAGTTTATGGGACTCTGCATCCTCTGGGGCCAACGTCCTGACTTTC.

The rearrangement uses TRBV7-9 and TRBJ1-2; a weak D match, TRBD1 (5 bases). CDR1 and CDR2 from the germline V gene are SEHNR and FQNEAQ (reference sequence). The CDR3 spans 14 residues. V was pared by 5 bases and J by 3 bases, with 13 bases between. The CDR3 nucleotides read TGTGCCAGCAGCGAAGGGACGCCACACTATGGCTACACCTTC. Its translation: CASSEGTPHYGYTF. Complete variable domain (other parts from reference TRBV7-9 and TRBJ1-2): DTGVSQNPRHKITKRGQNVTFRCDPISEHNRLYWYRQTLGQGPEFLTYFQNEAQLEKSRLLSDRFSAERPKGSFSTLEIQRTEQGDSAMYLCASSEGTPHYGYTFGSGTRLTVV.

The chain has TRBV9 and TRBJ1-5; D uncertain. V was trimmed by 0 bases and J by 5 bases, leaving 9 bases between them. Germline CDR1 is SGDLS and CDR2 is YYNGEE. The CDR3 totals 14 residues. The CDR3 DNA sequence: TGTGCCAGCAGCGTAGGGGTGACTGATCAGCCCCAGCATTTT. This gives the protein CASSVGVTDQPQHF.

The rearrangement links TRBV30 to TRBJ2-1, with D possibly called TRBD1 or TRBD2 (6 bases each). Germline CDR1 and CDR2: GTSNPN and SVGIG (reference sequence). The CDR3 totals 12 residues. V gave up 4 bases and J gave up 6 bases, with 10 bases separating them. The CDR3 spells CAWKGGLNEQFF. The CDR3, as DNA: TGTGCCTGGAAAGGGGGACTCAATGAGCAGTTCTTC. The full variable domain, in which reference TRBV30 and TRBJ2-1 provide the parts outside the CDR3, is SQTIHQWPATLVQPVGSPLSLECTVEGTSNPNLYWYRQAAGRGLQLLFYSVGIGQISSEVPQNLSASRPQDRQFILSSKKLLLSDSGFYLCAWKGGLNEQFFGPGTRLTVL.

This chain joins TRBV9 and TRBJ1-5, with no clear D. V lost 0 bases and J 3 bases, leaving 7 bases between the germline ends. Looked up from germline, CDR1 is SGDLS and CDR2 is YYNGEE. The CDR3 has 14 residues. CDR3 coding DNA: TGTGCCAGCAGCGTAGCGGGGATCAATCAGCCCCAGCATTTT. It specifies CASSVAGINQPQHF.

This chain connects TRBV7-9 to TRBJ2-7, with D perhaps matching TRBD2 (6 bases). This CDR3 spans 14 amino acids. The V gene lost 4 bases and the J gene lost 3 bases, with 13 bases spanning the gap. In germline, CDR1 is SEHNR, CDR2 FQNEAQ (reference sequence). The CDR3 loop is CASSSNGLHYEQYF. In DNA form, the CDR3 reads TGTGCCAGCAGCTCAAATGGACTACACTACGAGCAGTACTTC.

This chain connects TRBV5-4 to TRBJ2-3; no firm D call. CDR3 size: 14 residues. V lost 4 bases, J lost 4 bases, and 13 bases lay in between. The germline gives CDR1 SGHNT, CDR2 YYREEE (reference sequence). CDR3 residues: CASSVGPIADTQYF. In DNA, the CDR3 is TGTGCCAGCAGCGTGGGTCCGATAGCAGATACGCAGTATTTT.

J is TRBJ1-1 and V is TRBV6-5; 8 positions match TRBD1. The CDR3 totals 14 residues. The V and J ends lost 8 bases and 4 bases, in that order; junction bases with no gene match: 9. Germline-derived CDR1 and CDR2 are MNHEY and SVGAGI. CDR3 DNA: TGTGCCAGCTGGAGACAGGGGAGTATCACTGAAGCTTTCTTT. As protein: CASWRQGSITEAFF.

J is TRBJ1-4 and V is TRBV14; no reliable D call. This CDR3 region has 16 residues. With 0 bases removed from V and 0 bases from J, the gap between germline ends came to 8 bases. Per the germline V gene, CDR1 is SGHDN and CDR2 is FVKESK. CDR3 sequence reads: CASSQDSGTTNEKLFF. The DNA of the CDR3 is TGTGCCAGCAGCCAAGATTCCGGGACAACTAATGAAAAACTGTTTTTT.

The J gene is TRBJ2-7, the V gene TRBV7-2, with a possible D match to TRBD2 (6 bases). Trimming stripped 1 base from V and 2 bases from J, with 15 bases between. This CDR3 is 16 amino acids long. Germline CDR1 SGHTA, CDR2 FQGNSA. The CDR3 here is CASSLVGGRTAYEQYF. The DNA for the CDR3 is TGTGCCAGCAGCTTAGTAGGAGGGAGGACCGCCTACGAGCAGTACTTC. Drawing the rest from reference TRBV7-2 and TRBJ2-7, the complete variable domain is GAGVSQSPSNKVTEKGKDVELRCDPISGHTALYWYRQSLGQGLEFLIYFQGNSAPDKSGLPSDRFSAERTGGSVSTLTIQRTQQEDSAVYLCASSLVGGRTAYEQYFGPGTRLTVT.

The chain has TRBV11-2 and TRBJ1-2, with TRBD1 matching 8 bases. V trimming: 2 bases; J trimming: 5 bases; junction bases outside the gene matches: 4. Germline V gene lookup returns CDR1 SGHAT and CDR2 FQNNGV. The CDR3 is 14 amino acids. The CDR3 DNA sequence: TGTGCCAGCAGCTTAACTGACAGGGGATATGGCTACACCTTC. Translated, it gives CASSLTDRGYGYTF.